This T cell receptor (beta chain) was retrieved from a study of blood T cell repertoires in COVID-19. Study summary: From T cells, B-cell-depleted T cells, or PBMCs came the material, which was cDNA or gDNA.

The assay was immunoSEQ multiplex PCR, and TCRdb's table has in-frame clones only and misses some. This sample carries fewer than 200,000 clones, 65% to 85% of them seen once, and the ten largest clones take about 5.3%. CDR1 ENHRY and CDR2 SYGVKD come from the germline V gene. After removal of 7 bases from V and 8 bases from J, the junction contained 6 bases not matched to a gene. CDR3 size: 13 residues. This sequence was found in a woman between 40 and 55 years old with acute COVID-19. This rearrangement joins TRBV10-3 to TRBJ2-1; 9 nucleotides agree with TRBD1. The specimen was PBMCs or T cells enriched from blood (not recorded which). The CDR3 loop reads CAIKGRDRDEQFF. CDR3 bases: TGTGCCATCAAGGGGCGGGACAGGGATGAGCAGTTCTTC.